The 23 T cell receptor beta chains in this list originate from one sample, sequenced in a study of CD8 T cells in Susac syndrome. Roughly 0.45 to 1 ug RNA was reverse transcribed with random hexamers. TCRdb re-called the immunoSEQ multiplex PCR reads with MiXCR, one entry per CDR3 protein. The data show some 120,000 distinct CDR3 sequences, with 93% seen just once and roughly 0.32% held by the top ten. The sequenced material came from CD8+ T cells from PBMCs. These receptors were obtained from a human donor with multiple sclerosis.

CDR3 sequence reads: CASSPGRPLGEKLFF. Here the CDR3 DNA reads TGTGCCAGCAGCCCCGGGCGTCCCCTCGGTGAAAAACTGTTTTTT. V is TRBV9 and J is TRBJ1-4, with unresolved D. The V end was cut by 4 bases, the J end by 7 bases, with 17 bases between. CDR1 is SGDLS, CDR2 YYNGEE, per germline. The CDR3 has 15 amino acids.

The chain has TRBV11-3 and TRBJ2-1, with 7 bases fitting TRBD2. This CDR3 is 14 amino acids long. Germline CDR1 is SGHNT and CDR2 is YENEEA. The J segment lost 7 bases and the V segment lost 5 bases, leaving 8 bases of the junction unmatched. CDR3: CASSPTPGGNEQFF. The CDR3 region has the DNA TGTGCCAGCAGCCCAACGCCCGGGGGGAATGAGCAGTTCTTC.

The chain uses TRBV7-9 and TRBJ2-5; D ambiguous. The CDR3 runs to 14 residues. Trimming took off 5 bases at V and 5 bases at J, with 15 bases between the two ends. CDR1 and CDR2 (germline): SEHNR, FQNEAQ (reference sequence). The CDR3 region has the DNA TGTGCCAGCAGCCACCCCGAGACTCCGGAGACCCAGTACTTC. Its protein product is CASSHPETPETQYF.

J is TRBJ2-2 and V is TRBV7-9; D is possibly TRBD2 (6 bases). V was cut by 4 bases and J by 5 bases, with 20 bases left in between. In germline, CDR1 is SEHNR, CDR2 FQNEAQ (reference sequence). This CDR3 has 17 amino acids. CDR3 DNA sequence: TGTGCCAGCAGCTCCGTCCCGGGGGTGGTCGGGACCGGGGAGCTGTTTTTT. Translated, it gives CASSSVPGVVGTGELFF.

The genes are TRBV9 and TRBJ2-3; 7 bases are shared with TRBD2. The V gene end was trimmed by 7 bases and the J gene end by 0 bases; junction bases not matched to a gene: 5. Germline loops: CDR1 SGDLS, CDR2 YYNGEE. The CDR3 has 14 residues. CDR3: CASGAGVSTDTQYF. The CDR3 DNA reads TGTGCCAGCGGCGCGGGGGTGAGCACAGATACGCAGTATTTT. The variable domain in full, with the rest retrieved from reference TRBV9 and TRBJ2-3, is DSGVTQTPKHLITATGQRVTLRCSPRSGDLSVYWYQQSLDQGLQFLIQYYNGEERAKGNILERFSAQQFPDLHSELNLSSLELGDSALYFCASGAGVSTDTQYFGPGTRLTVL.

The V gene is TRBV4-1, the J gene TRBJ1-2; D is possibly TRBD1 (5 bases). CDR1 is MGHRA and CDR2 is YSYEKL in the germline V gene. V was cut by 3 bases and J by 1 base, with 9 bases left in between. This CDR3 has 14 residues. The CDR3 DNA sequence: TGCGCCAGCAGCCATTCGACAGATAACTATGGCTACACCTTC. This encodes CASSHSTDNYGYTF.

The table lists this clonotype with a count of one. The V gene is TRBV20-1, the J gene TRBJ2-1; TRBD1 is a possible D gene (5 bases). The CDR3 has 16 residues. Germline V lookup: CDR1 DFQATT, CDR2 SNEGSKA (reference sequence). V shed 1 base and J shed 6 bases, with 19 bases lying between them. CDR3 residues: CSARGWNSSRVNEQFF. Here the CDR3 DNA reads TGCAGTGCTAGAGGGTGGAATAGCTCCAGGGTCAATGAGCAGTTCTTC.

The CDR3 DNA sequence: TGCAGTGCCCCTCAGGGCCGCACCTACAATGAGCAGTTCTTC. Translating gives CSAPQGRTYNEQFF. This chain links TRBV20-1 with TRBJ2-1; D possibly corresponds to TRBD1 (5 bases). The CDR3 is 14 amino acids. The germline V gene encodes CDR1 DFQATT and CDR2 SNEGSKA (reference sequence). V was cut by 6 bases and J by 2 bases, with 14 bases left in between.

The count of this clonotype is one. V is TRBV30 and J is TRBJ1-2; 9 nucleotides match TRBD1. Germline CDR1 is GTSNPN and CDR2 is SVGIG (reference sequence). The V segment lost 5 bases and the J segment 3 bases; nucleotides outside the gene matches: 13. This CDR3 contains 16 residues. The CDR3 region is CAWGNLTGGAYYGYTF. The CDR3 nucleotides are TGTGCCTGGGGGAATTTAACAGGGGGCGCTTACTATGGCTACACCTTC.

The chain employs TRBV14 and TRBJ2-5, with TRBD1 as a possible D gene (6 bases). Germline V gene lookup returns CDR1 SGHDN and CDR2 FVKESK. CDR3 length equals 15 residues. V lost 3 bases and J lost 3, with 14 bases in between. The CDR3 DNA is TGTGCCAGCAGCCATTTCCAGGGGACAAAAGAGACCCAGTACTTC. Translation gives CASSHFQGTKETQYF.

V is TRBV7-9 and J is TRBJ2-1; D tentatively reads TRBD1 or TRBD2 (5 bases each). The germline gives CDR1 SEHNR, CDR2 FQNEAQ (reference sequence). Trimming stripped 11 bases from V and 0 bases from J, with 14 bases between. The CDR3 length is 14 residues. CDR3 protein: CAGGEGFSYNEQFF. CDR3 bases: TGTGCCGGGGGAGAGGGTTTCTCCTACAATGAGCAGTTCTTC. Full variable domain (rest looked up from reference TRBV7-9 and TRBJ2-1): DTGVSQNPRHKITKRGQNVTFRCDPISEHNRLYWYRQTLGQGPEFLTYFQNEAQLEKSRLLSDRFSAERPKGSFSTLEIQRTEQGDSAMYLCAGGEGFSYNEQFFGPGTRLTVL.

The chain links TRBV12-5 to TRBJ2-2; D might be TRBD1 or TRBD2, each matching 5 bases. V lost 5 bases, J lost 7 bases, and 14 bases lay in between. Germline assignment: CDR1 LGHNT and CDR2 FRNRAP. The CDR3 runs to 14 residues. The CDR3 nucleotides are TGTGCTAGTGGTACCACCGGGGCGCACGGGGAGCTGTTTTTT. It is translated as CASGTTGAHGELFF.

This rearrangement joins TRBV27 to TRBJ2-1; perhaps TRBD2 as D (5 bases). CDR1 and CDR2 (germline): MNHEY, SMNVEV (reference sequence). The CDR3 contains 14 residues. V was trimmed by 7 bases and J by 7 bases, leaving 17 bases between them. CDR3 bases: TGTGCCAGCATCTCCCCCCGGCGGAGGAATGAGCAGTTCTTC. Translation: CASISPRRRNEQFF.

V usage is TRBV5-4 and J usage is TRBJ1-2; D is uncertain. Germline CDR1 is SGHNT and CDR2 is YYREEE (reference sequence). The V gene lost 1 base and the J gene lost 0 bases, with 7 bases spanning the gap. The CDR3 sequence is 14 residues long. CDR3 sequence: CASSLQQSNYGYTF. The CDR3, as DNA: TGTGCCAGCAGCTTGCAACAGTCTAACTATGGCTACACCTTC.

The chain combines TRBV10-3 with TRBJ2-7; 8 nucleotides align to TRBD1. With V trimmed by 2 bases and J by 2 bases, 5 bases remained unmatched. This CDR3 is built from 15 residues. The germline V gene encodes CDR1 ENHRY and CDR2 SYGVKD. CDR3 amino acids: CAISEAVRGPYEQYF. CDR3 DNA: TGTGCCATCAGTGAGGCGGTCAGGGGGCCCTACGAGCAGTACTTC.

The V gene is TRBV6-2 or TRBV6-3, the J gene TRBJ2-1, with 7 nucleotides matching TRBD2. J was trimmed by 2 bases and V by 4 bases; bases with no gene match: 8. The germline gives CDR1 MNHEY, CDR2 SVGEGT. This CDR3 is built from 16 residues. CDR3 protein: CASSSLRLATYNEQFF. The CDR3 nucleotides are TGTGCCAGCAGTTCCCTAAGACTAGCCACCTACAATGAGCAGTTCTTC.

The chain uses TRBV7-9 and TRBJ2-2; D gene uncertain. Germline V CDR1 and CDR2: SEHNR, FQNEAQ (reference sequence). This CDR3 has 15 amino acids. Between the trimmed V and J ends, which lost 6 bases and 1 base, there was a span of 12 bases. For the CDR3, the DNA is TGTGCCAGCAGGACAACTACCCTGAACACCGGGGAGCTGTTTTTT. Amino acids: CASRTTTLNTGELFF.

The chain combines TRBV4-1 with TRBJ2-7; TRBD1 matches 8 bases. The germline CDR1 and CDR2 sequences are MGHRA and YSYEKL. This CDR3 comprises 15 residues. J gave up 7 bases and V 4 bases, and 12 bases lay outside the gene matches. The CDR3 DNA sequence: TGCGCCAGCAGCCCGCCCGGGACAGGTTATGGTGAGCAGTACTTC. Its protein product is CASSPPGTGYGEQYF.

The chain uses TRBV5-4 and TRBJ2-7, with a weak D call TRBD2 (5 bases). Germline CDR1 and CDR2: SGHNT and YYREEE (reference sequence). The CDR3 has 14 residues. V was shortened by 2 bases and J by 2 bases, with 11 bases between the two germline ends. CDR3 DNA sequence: TGTGCCAGCAGCTTCTTAGCGAACCCCTACGAGCAGTACTTC. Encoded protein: CASSFLANPYEQYF. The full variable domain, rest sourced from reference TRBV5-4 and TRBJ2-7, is ETGVTQSPTHLIKTRGQQVTLRCSSQSGHNTVSWYQQALGQGPQFIFQYYREEENGRGNFPPRFSGLQFPNYSSELNVNALELDDSALYLCASSFLANPYEQYFGPGTRLTVT.

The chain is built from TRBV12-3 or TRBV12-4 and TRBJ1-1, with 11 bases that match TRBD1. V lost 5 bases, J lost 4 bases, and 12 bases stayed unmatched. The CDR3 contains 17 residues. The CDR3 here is CASSPLQDRGLSTEAFF. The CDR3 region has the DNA TGTGCCAGCAGTCCGCTCCAGGACAGGGGGCTTAGCACTGAAGCTTTCTTT.

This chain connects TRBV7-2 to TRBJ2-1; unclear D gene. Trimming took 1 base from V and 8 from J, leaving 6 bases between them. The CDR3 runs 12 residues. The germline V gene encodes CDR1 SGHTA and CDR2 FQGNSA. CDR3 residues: CASSLGGHEQFF. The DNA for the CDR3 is TGTGCCAGCAGCTTAGGCGGTCATGAGCAGTTCTTC.

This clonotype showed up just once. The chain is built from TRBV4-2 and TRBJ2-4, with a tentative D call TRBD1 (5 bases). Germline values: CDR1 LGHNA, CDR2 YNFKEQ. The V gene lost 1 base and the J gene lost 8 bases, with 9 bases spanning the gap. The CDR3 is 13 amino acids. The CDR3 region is CASSQVLRDIQYF. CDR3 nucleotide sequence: TGTGCCAGCAGCCAAGTCCTCAGGGACATTCAGTACTTC.

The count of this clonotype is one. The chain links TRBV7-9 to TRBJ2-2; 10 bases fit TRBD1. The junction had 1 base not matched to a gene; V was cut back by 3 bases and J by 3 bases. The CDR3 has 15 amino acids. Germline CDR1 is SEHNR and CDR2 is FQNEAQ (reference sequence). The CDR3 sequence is CASSLGTGDTGELFF. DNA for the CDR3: TGTGCCAGCAGCTTGGGGACAGGGGACACCGGGGAGCTGTTTTTT. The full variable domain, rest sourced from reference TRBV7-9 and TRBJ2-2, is DTGVSQNPRHKITKRGQNVTFRCDPISEHNRLYWYRQTLGQGPEFLTYFQNEAQLEKSRLLSDRFSAERPKGSFSTLEIQRTEQGDSAMYLCASSLGTGDTGELFFGEGSRLTVL.